Each of the 3 T cell receptor beta chains below was sequenced from the same sample in a study of early T cells in non-severe SARS-CoV-2 infection. TCRdb reprocessed the 5' RACE reads with MiXCR, giving one entry per CDR3 protein. The repertoire holds about 56,000 distinct CDR3 sequences, with roughly 10% as singletons. The specimen was whole blood. These receptors were obtained from an adult who was a healthcare worker with PCR-confirmed SARS-CoV-2 infection or an uninfected control (not recorded which).

This clonotype appeared a few times. The gene calls are TRBV6-2 or TRBV6-3 and TRBJ2-2, with D tentatively TRBD2 (5 bases). Trimming cost V 10 bases and J 5 bases, with 20 bases left between them. CDR1 MNHEY and CDR2 SVGEGT come from the germline V gene. The CDR3 covers 15 residues. CDR3: CATSGFSAGTGELFF. The CDR3 DNA sequence: TGTGCCACCAGCGGTTTTTCTGCTGGGACCGGGGAGCTGTTTTTT.

This clonotype appeared many times. This rearrangement joins TRBV29-1 to TRBJ2-7, with TRBD2 as a possible D gene (6 bases). Germline V lookup: CDR1 SQVTM, CDR2 ANQGSEA. The CDR3 consists of 12 residues. V shed 7 bases and J shed 2 bases, with 12 bases lying between them. The CDR3 nucleotides read TGCAGCGGGGGGGACTTCGCCTACGAGCAGTACTTC. Encoded protein: CSGGDFAYEQYF.

This clonotype was observed many times. The chain carries TRBV20-1 and TRBJ2-1; 10 positions match TRBD2. There are 16 residues in the CDR3. The trim removed 3 bases at V and 3 bases at J, leaving 8 bases unmatched. Germline values: CDR1 DFQATT, CDR2 SNEGSKA (reference sequence). CDR3 in amino acids: CSARVASGRNYNEQFF. CDR3 bases: TGCAGTGCTAGGGTGGCTAGCGGGAGAAACTACAATGAGCAGTTCTTC.